This T cell receptor (beta chain) was obtained from a study of technical replicates of blood from a handful of donors. Clones were read by immunoSEQ multiplex PCR, and TCRdb kept only the in-frame ones, dropping some. The sample has about 88,000 clones; 80% to 95% are singletons. V lost 3 bases and J 6 bases, leaving 12 bases between the germline ends. Germline loops: CDR1 SGHTA, CDR2 FQGNSA. The CDR3 sequence is 14 residues long. The sequence was obtained from a human donor in good health. The chain joins TRBV7-2 to TRBJ2-1, with D perhaps TRBD2 (6 bases). The sequencing input was T cells isolated from PBMCs. CDR3 in amino acids: CASSFRVGGNEQFF. The CDR3 coding sequence is TGTGCCAGCAGCTTTCGGGTCGGGGGCAATGAGCAGTTCTTC.